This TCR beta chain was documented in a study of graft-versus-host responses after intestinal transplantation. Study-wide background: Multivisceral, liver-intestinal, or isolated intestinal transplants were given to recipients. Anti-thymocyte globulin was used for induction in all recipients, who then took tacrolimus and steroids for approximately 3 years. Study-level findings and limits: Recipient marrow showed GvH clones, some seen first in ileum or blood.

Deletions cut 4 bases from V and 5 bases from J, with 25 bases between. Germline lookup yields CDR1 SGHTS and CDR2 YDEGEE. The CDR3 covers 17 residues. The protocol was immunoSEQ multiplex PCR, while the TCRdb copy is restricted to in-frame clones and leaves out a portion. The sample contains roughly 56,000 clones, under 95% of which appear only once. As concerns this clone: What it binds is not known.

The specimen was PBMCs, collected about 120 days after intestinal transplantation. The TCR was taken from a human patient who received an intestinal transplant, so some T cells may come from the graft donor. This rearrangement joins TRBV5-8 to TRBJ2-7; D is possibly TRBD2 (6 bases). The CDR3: CASSPPGGSIFTHEQYF. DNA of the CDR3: TGTGCCAGCAGCCCCCCCGGAGGGTCTATCTTCACACACGAGCAGTACTTC. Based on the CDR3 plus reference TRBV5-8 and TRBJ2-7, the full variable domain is EAGVTQSPTHLIKTRGQQATLRCSPISGHTSVYWYQQALGLGLQFLLWYDEGEERNRGNFPPRFSGRQFPNYSSELNVNALELEDSALYLCASSPPGGSIFTHEQYFGPGTRLTVT.